These T cell receptor beta chains were read from a single sample in a study of OX40 agonist ivuxolimab in advanced cancers. Generated by immunoSEQ multiplex PCR, the TCRdb table keeps only in-frame clones and is missing some. The table lists tens of thousands of clones, roughly 80% of them singletons. The sample consisted of CD4+ or CD8+ T cells sorted from blood, taken in a trial of the OX40 agonist ivuxolimab. These receptors were obtained from an adult with an advanced solid tumor such as melanoma, head and neck, liver or kidney cancer. CDR3s include the opening cysteine and the closing phenylalanine or tryptophan. Fields, in order: D gene, clone size, J gene, V gene, CDR3 length, CDR3 protein, CDR3 DNA. A D gene is named only where the DNA matches it firmly. A clone size is listed for some rows: how often the clone was seen (once, few, many), or a class if it is expanded.

d_gene: NA
abundance: NA
j_gene: TRBJ1-1
v_gene: TRBV29-1
len: 13
CDR3aa: CSVVRTGNTEAFF
CDR3nt: TGCAGCGTTGTTCGAACTGGGAACACTGAAGCTTTCTTT

d_gene: TRBD2
abundance: once
j_gene: TRBJ2-7
v_gene: TRBV15
len: 14
CDR3aa: CATSREGLEGEQYF
CDR3nt: TGTGCCACCAGCAGAGAAGGACTAGAGGGCGAGCAGTACTTC

d_gene: NA
abundance: NA
j_gene: TRBJ2-5
v_gene: TRBV18
len: 12
CDR3aa: CASSPTDETQYF
CDR3nt: TGTGCCAGCTCACCTACTGACGAGACCCAGTACTTC

d_gene: TRBD1
abundance: once
j_gene: TRBJ2-7
v_gene: TRBV7-2
len: 15
CDR3aa: CASSSGQGLYYEQYF
CDR3nt: TGTGCCAGCAGCTCTGGACAGGGCCTTTACTACGAGCAGTACTTC

d_gene: NA
abundance: NA
j_gene: TRBJ1-1
v_gene: TRBV5-1
len: 14
CDR3aa: CASSGSGGIAEAFF
CDR3nt: TGCGCCAGCAGCGGTTCGGGGGGGATCGCTGAGGCTTTCTTT

d_gene: TRBD1
abundance: NA
j_gene: TRBJ2-3
v_gene: TRBV10-1
len: 15
CDR3aa: CASSERSGGPDTQYF
CDR3nt: TGCGCCAGCAGTGAACGGTCAGGGGGCCCAGATACGCAGTATTTT

d_gene: NA
abundance: NA
j_gene: TRBJ1-5
v_gene: TRBV2
len: 17
CDR3aa: CASTENLREATNQPQHF
CDR3nt: TGTGCCAGCACTGAAAACCTCAGGGAAGCAACCAATCAGCCCCAGCATTTT

d_gene: NA
abundance: NA
j_gene: TRBJ1-6
v_gene: TRBV6-5
len: 13
CDR3aa: CASNGSRNSPLHF
CDR3nt: TGTGCCAGCAATGGCAGTCGAAATTCACCCCTCCACTTT

d_gene: NA
abundance: NA
j_gene: TRBJ2-7
v_gene: TRBV19
len: 14
CDR3aa: CASSPDGTTYEQYF
CDR3nt: TGTGCCAGTAGTCCAGACGGGACAACCTACGAGCAGTACTTC

d_gene: NA
abundance: NA
j_gene: TRBJ2-3
v_gene: TRBV7-9
len: 12
CDR3aa: CASSLAQDTQYF
CDR3nt: TGTGCCAGCAGCTTAGCCCAAGATACGCAGTATTTT

d_gene: TRBD1
abundance: NA
j_gene: TRBJ1-2
v_gene: TRBV6-5
len: 13
CDR3aa: CASSSTGPDGYTF
CDR3nt: TGTGCCAGCAGTTCGACAGGGCCCGATGGCTACACCTTC

d_gene: TRBD1
abundance: NA
j_gene: TRBJ1-4
v_gene: TRBV5-5
len: 15
CDR3aa: CASSDGGQGARKLFF
CDR3nt: TGTGCCAGCAGCGACGGGGGACAGGGGGCGAGAAAACTGTTTTTT

d_gene: NA
abundance: once
j_gene: TRBJ2-2
v_gene: TRBV11-2
len: 14
CDR3aa: CASSLTGNTGELFF
CDR3nt: TGTGCCAGCAGCTTAACAGGGAACACCGGGGAGCTGTTTTTT

d_gene: NA
abundance: NA
j_gene: TRBJ1-1
v_gene: TRBV7-9
len: 16
CDR3aa: CASSPQSPRGGAEAFF
CDR3nt: TGTGCCAGCAGCCCCCAAAGCCCTCGGGGGGGCGCTGAAGCTTTCTTT

d_gene: TRBD2
abundance: NA
j_gene: TRBJ2-7
v_gene: TRBV2
len: 18
CDR3aa: CASRSGTSGGAYSYEQYF
CDR3nt: TGTGCCAGCAGGAGCGGGACTAGCGGGGGGGCCTACTCCTACGAGCAGTACTTC